Listed here are 10 T cell receptor beta chains from one sample, sequenced in a study of blood T cell repertoires in COVID-19. Measured with immunoSEQ multiplex PCR; TCRdb has only the in-frame clones, and not every one. Here the sample spans 95,000 to 150,000 clones, around 90% being singletons. Specimen: peripheral blood. The origin of the receptors is a man in his fifties or sixties with COVID-19, enrolled during active disease.

The chain carries TRBV5-1 and TRBJ2-3; TRBD2 might be the D (6 bases). The V gene lost 1 base and the J gene lost 1 base, with 10 bases spanning the gap. This CDR3 region has 15 residues. The germline CDR1 and CDR2 sequences are SGHRS and YFSETQ. This CDR3 reads CASSLSGGGTDTQYF. The CDR3 DNA reads TGCGCCAGCAGCTTGTCCGGGGGAGGCACAGATACGCAGTATTTT. Based on the CDR3 plus reference TRBV5-1 and TRBJ2-3, the full variable domain is KAGVTQTPRYLIKTRGQQVTLSCSPISGHRSVSWYQQTPGQGLQFLFEYFSETQRNKGNFPGRFSGRQFSNSRSEMNVSTLELGDSALYLCASSLSGGGTDTQYFGPGTRLTVL.

The genes are TRBV11-2 and TRBJ2-5; possible D gene TRBD2, 6 bases. The germline CDR1 and CDR2 sequences are SGHAT and FQNNGV. V was trimmed by 3 bases and J by 4 bases, leaving 12 bases between them. This CDR3 is built from 14 residues. The CDR3 DNA is TGTGCCAGCAGCTTGGGGACTGTTCCAGAGACCCAGTACTTC. It is translated as CASSLGTVPETQYF.

This clone has just a few counts. CDR3 sequence: CATSSPSRTSGGAGELFF. In nucleotides, the CDR3 is TGTGCCACCAGCAGCCCCTCCCGGACTAGCGGGGGGGCCGGGGAGCTGTTTTTT. The rearrangement uses TRBV15 and TRBJ2-2, with TRBD2 matching over 15 bases. The V gene's germline CDR1 is LNHNV and CDR2 YYDKDF (reference sequence). The CDR3 covers 18 residues. V dropped 3 bases and J dropped 6; count of bases not matched to a gene: 8.

J is TRBJ2-7 and V is TRBV6-5; 8 nucleotides align to TRBD1. The V and J ends lost 6 bases and 2 bases, in that order; junction bases with no gene match: 3. CDR3 length: 13 amino acids. Germline V gene sequence: CDR1 MNHEY, CDR2 SVGAGI. The DNA of the CDR3 is TGTGCCAGCAGAATGGGACAGGCCTACGAGCAGTACGTC. Translation: CASRMGQAYEQYV.

J is TRBJ2-5 and V is TRBV13; 12 nucleotides agree with TRBD2. This CDR3 has 17 residues. The V and J ends lost 1 base and 2 bases, in that order; junction bases with no gene match: 5. Germline V lookup: CDR1 PRHDT, CDR2 FYEKMQ (reference sequence). CDR3 nucleotides: TGTGCCAGCAGCTTAGATTCAGGACTAGCGGGGCAAGAGACCCAGTACTTC. Its protein product is CASSLDSGLAGQETQYF. The full variable domain, in which reference TRBV13 and TRBJ2-5 provide the parts outside the CDR3, is AAGVIQSPRHLIKEKRETATLKCYPIPRHDTVYWYQQGPGQDPQFLISFYEKMQSDKGSIPDRFSAQQFSDYHSELNMSSLELGDSALYFCASSLDSGLAGQETQYFGPGTRLLVL.

The V call is TRBV7-2, the J call TRBJ2-1, with TRBD2 matching 7 bases. This CDR3 is built from 14 residues. The germline gives CDR1 SGHTA, CDR2 FQGNSA. Trimming cost V 3 bases and J 9 bases; bases outside gene matches: 8. The CDR3 DNA follows: TGTGCCAGCAGCTTGTCAGGCGGGAGCAGTGAGCAGTTCTTC. Protein product: CASSLSGGSSEQFF. Filled out from reference TRBV7-2 and TRBJ2-1, the complete variable domain reads GAGVSQSPSNKVTEKGKDVELRCDPISGHTALYWYRQSLGQGLEFLIYFQGNSAPDKSGLPSDRFSAERTGGSVSTLTIQRTQQEDSAVYLCASSLSGGSSEQFFGPGTRLTVL.

V and J are TRBV9 and TRBJ2-2; 12 bases map to TRBD2. The junction had 13 bases not matched to a gene; V was cut back by 4 bases and J by 6 bases. The CDR3 contains 18 residues. Germline-derived CDR1 and CDR2 are SGDLS and YYNGEE. CDR3 region: CASSPFRTSGNRPGELFF. The CDR3, as DNA: TGTGCCAGCAGCCCTTTTCGGACTAGCGGGAATCGTCCCGGGGAGCTGTTTTTT. The full variable domain, with the rest looked up from reference TRBV9 and TRBJ2-2, is DSGVTQTPKHLITATGQRVTLRCSPRSGDLSVYWYQQSLDQGLQFLIQYYNGEERAKGNILERFSAQQFPDLHSELNLSSLELGDSALYFCASSPFRTSGNRPGELFFGEGSRLTVL.

V usage is TRBV2 and J usage is TRBJ1-1; 8 bases map to TRBD1. V gave up 2 bases and J gave up 5 bases; unmatched junction bases: 4. Germline CDR1 reads SNHLY; CDR2 reads FYNNEI. This CDR3 contains 14 residues. The CDR3: CASSETGGRTEAFF. In nucleotides, the CDR3 is TGTGCCAGCAGTGAAACAGGGGGAAGGACTGAAGCTTTCTTT.

CDR3 loop: CASSVRLAGGNLNEQFF. CDR3 DNA sequence: TGTGCCAGCAGCGTCCGACTAGCGGGAGGGAATCTGAATGAGCAGTTCTTC. This sequence joins TRBV13 and TRBJ2-1, with 14 bases fitting TRBD2. This CDR3 is built from 17 residues. Germline values: CDR1 PRHDT, CDR2 FYEKMQ (reference sequence). J gave up 7 bases and V 5 bases, and 10 bases lay outside the gene matches. Together with reference TRBV13 and TRBJ2-1, the CDR3 gives the full variable domain: AAGVIQSPRHLIKEKRETATLKCYPIPRHDTVYWYQQGPGQDPQFLISFYEKMQSDKGSIPDRFSAQQFSDYHSELNMSSLELGDSALYFCASSVRLAGGNLNEQFFGPGTRLTVL.

V usage is TRBV30 and J usage is TRBJ1-1; D gene unclear. The germline gives CDR1 GTSNPN, CDR2 SVGIG (reference sequence). The CDR3 extends over 13 amino acids. V was cut by 7 bases and J by 0 bases, with 12 bases left in between. For the CDR3, the DNA is TGTGCCTTCACCGAAGCTGTGAACACTGAAGCTTTCTTT. Its translation is CAFTEAVNTEAFF.